This T cell receptor (beta chain) was found in a study of cytomegalovirus exposure and HLA in healthy donors. Trimming pared 4 bases from V and 2 bases from J, leaving 12 bases between. The CDR3 totals 14 residues. Germline loops: CDR1 SGDLS, CDR2 YYNGEE. The primer mix had 60 Vbeta and 13 Jbeta primers. The table came from immunoSEQ multiplex PCR; TCRdb's copy has only in-frame clones and leaves some out. Its table lists approximately 110,000 clones. The source material was PBMCs. The chain is built from TRBV9 and TRBJ2-5; the D gene is possibly TRBD1 (6 bases). The sequence was obtained from a man aged 18 to 30 in good health and CMV-seronegative. This CDR3 reads CASSPPGEQETQYF. CDR3 sequence (DNA): TGTGCCAGCAGCCCCCCAGGGGAACAAGAGACCCAGTACTTC.